The 4 T cell receptor beta chains in this list originate from one sample, sequenced in a study of T cells in Graves' hyperthyroidism and ophthalmopathy. It was RNA transcripts that yielded the amplified TCR beta CDR3 regions. The study used the HTBI primer set for a first-round RT-PCR of the TCR CDR3. TCRdb fed the multiplex PCR reads into MiXCR, producing one record per CDR3 protein. This table holds around 60,000 distinct CDR3 sequences, 40% to 55% found once. The sequenced sample consisted of blood. All receptors come from a woman between 25 and 40 years old with Graves' ophthalmopathy.

The V and J genes are TRBV15 and TRBJ1-2, with D perhaps TRBD1 (5 bases). Per the germline V gene, CDR1 is LNHNV and CDR2 is YYDKDF (reference sequence). This CDR3 has 15 residues. The germline V and J ends were trimmed by 3 bases and 2 bases, with 13 bases remaining between them. CDR3 residues: CATSSPRGLNYGYTF. Written as DNA, the CDR3 is TGTGCCACCAGCAGCCCGAGGGGTTTGAACTATGGCTACACCTTC. Full variable domain (missing parts from reference TRBV15 and TRBJ1-2): DAMVIQNPRYQVTQFGKPVTLSCSQTLNHNVMYWYQQKSSQAPKLLFHYYDKDFNNEADTPDNFQSRRPNTSFCFLDIRSPGLGDTAMYLCATSSPRGLNYGYTFGSGTRLTVV.

With regard to this clonotype: One end of the junction is discordant with germline, which a read error may explain. The CDR3 DNA reads as TGTGCCAGCAGGAGGGAGCTCAACACCGGGGAGCTGTACTTC. This translates into CASRRELNTGELYF. The chain carries TRBV9 and TRBJ2-7; the D gene is possibly TRBD2 (5 bases). CDR3 length equals 14 residues. The germline V gene encodes CDR1 SGDLS and CDR2 YYNGEE.

Of note for this clonotype: An end of the junction differs from the germline gene, which may be a read error. The V gene is TRBV5-1, the J gene TRBJ1-4; D unresolved. The CDR3 consists of 14 residues. Germline CDR1 SGHRS, CDR2 YFSETQ. CDR3: CASGLDGGCEKLFF. CDR3 DNA: TGCGCCAGCGGCTTGGATGGAGGGTGTGAAAAACTGTTTTTT.

The CDR3 region is CSATRTGDGYYEQYF. The CDR3 DNA follows: TGCAGTGCTACCCGGACAGGGGACGGCTACTACGAGCAGTACTTC. The chain recombines TRBV20-1 with TRBJ2-7; 9 nucleotides line up with TRBD1. The CDR3 spans 15 residues. The germline V gene has CDR1 DFQATT and CDR2 SNEGSKA (reference sequence). V shed 4 bases, J shed 3 bases, and the junction held 10 bases outside the gene matches.